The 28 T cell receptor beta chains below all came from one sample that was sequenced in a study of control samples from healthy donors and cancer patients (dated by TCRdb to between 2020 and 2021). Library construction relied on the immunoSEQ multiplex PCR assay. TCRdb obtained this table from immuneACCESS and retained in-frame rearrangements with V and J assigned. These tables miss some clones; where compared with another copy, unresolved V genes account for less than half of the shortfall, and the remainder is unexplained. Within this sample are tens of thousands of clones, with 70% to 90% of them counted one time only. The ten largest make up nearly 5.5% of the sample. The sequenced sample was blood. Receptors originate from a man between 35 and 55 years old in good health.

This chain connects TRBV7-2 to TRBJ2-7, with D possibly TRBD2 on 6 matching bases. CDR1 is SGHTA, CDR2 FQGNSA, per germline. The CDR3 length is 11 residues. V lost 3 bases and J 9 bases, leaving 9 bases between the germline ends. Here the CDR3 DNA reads TGTGCCAGCAGCTTGTCCGGGGGGCAGTACTTC. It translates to CASSLSGGQYF.

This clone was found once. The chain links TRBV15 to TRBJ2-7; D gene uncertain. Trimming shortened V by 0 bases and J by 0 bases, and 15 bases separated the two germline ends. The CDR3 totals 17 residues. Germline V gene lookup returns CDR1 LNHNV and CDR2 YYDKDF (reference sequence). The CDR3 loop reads CATSRDRTTRSSYEQYF. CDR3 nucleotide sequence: TGTGCCACCAGCAGAGACCGAACGACCAGGAGCTCCTACGAGCAGTACTTC.

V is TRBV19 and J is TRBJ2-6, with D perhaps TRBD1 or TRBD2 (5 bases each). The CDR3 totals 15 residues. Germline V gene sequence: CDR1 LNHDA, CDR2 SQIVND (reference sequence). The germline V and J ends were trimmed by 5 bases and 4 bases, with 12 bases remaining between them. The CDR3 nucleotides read TGTGCCAGTAGTGCCGGGACCACGGGGGCCAACGTCCTGACTTTC. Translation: CASSAGTTGANVLTF.

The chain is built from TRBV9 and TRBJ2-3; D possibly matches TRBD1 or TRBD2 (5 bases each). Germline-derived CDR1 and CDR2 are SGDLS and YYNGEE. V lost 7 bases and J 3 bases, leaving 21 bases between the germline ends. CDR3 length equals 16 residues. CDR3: CASSRGIETWTDTQYF. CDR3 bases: TGTGCCAGCTCGAGGGGAATTGAAACGTGGACAGATACGCAGTATTTT.

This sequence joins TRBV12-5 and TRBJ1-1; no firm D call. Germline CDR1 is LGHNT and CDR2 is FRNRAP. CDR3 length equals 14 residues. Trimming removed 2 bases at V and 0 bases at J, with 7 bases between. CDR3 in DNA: TGTGCTAGTGGTTTGCCTCAGTTGAACACTGAAGCTTTCTTT. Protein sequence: CASGLPQLNTEAFF.

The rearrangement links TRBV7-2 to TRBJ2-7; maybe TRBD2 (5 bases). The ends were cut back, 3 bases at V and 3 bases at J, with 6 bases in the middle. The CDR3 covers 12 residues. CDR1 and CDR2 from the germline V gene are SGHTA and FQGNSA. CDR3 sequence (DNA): TGTGCCAGCAGCTTTACTAGCTACGAGCAGTACTTC. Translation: CASSFTSYEQYF.

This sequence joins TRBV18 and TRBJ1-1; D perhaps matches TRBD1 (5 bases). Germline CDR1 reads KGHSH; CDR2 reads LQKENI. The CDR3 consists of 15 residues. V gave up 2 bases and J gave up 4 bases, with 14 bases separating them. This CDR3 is CASSPGGYGGTEAFF. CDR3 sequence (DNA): TGTGCCAGCTCACCAGGAGGGTACGGGGGCACTGAAGCTTTCTTT. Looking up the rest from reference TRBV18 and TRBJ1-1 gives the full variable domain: NAGVMQNPRHLVRRRGQEARLRCSPMKGHSHVYWYRQLPEEGLKFMVYLQKENIIDESGMPKERFSAEFPKEGPSILRIQQVVRGDSAAYFCASSPGGYGGTEAFFGQGTRLTVV.

CDR3 DNA: TGTGCCAGCAGCGGCCGACTAGCGGGAAACTACAATGAGCAGTTCTTC. The encoded protein is CASSGRLAGNYNEQFF. The V and J genes are TRBV9 and TRBJ2-1, with 11 positions matching TRBD2. The CDR3 length is 16 residues. V lost 3 bases to trimming and J lost 3 bases; unmatched junction nucleotides: 5. The germline V gene has CDR1 SGDLS and CDR2 YYNGEE.

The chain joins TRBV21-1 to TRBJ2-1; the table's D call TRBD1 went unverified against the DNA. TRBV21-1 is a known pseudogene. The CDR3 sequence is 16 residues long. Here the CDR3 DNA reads TGTGCCAGCAGCAAAGCAGAACCAGGGGCCTACAATGAGCAGTTCTTC. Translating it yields CASSKAEPGAYNEQFF.

The CDR3: CASSLSYGRGVDTEAFF. The CDR3 bases are TGCGCCAGCAGCTTGAGTTACGGTCGAGGGGTGGACACTGAAGCTTTCTTT. The chain is built from TRBV5-1 and TRBJ1-1, with a possible D match to TRBD1 (5 bases). CDR1 is SGHRS, CDR2 YFSETQ, per germline. Trimming took 1 base from V and 3 from J, leaving 19 bases between them. The CDR3 loop spans 17 amino acids.

The CDR3 nucleotides are TGTGCCAGCACGGGCTCGAGTGGGCAGTATTTT. Translated: CASTGSSGQYF. The chain joins TRBV12-3 or TRBV12-4 to TRBJ2-3, with D uncertain. Trimming left V 7 bases short and J 11 bases short, with 13 bases between. CDR3 length equals 11 residues.

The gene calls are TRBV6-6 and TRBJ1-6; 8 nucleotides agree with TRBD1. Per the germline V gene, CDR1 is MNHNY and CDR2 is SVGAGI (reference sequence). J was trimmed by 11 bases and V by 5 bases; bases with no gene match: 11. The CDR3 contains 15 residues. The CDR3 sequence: CASSIGTDRVPPLHF. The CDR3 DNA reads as TGTGCCAGCAGTATCGGGACGGACAGGGTGCCACCCCTCCACTTT.

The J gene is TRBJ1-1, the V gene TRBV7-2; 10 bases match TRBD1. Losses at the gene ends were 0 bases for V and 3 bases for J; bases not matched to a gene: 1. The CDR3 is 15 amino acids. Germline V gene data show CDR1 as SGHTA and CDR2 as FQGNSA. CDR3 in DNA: TGTGCCAGCAGCTTAGCGGGACAGGGGCACACTGAAGCTTTCTTT. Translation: CASSLAGQGHTEAFF.

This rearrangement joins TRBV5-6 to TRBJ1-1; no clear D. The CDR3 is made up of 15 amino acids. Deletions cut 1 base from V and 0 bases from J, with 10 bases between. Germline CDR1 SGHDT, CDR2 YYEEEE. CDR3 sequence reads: CASSLYGNLNTEAFF. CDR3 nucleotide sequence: TGTGCCAGCAGCTTGTATGGAAACCTGAACACTGAAGCTTTCTTT.

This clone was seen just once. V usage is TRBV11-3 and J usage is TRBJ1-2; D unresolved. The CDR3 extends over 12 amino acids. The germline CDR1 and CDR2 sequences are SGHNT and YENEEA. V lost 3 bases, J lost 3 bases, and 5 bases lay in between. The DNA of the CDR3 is TGTGCCAGCAGCTTGCGGGACTATGGCTACACCTTC. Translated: CASSLRDYGYTF.

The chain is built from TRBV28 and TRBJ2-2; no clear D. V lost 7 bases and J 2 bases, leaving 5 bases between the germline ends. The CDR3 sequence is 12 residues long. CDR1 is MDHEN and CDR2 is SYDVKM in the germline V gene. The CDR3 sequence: CASTVNTGELFF. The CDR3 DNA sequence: TGTGCCAGCACTGTAAACACCGGGGAGCTGTTTTTT.

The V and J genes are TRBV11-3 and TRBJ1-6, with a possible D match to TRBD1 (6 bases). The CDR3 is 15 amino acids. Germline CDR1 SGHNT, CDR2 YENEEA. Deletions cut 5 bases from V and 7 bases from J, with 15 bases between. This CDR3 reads CASSPRGARNSPLHF. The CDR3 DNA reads TGTGCCAGCAGCCCCCGGGGGGCGAGAAATTCACCCCTCCACTTT.

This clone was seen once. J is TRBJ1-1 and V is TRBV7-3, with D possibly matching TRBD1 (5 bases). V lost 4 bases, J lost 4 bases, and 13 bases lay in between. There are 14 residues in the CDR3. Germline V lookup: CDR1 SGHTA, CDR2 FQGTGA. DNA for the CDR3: TGTGCCAGCAGCTCATCCGGGACGGGCACTGAAGCTTTCTTT. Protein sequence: CASSSSGTGTEAFF. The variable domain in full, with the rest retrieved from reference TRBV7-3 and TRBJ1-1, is GAGVSQTPSNKVTEKGKYVELRCDPISGHTALYWYRQSLGQGPEFLIYFQGTGAADDSGLPNDRFFAVRPEGSVSTLKIQRTERGDSAVYLCASSSSGTGTEAFFGQGTRLTVV.

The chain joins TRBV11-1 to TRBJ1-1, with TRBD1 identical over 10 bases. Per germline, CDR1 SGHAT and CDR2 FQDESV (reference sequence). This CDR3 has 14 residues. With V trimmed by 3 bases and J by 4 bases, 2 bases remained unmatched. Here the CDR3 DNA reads TGTGCCAGCAGCTTGGACAGGGGGGCCACTGAAGCTTTCTTT. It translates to CASSLDRGATEAFF.

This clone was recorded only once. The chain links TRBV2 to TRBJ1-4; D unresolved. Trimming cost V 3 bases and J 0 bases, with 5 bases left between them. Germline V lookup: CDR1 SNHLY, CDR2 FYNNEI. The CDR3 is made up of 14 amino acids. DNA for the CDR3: TGTGCCAGCAGTGACAGCTCAACTAATGAAAAACTGTTTTTT. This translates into CASSDSSTNEKLFF.

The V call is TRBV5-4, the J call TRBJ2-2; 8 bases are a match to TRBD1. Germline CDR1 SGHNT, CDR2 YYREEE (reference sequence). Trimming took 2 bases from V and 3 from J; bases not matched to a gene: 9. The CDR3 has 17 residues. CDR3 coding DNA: TGTGCCAGCAGCTTATCGGACAGGGCTGCCTACACCGGGGAGCTGTTTTTT. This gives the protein CASSLSDRAAYTGELFF.

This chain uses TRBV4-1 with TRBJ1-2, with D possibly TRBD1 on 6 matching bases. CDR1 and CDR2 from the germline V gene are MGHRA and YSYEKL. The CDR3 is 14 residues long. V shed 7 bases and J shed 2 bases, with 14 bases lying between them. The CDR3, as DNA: TGCGCCAGCACCCCGGTGCAGGGGAACTATGGCTACACCTTC. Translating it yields CASTPVQGNYGYTF.

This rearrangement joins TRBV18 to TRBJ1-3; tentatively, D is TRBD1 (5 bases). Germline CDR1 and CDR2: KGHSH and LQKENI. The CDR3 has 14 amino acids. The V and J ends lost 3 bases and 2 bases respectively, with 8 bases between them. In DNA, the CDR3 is TGTGCCAGCTCACCGGGGCAGGCTGGAAACACCATATATTTT. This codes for CASSPGQAGNTIYF.

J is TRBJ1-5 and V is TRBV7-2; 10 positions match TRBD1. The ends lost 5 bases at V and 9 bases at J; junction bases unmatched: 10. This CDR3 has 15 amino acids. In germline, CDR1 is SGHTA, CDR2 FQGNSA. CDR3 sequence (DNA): TGTGCCAGCAGCCCAGGACAGGGGGGAAATAGGCCCCAGCATTTT. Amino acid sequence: CASSPGQGGNRPQHF.

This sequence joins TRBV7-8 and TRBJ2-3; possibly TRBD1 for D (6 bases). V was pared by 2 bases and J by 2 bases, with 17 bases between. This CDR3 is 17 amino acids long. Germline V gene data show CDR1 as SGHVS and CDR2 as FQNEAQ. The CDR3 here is CASSLMGAVTSTDTQYF. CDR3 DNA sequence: TGTGCCAGCAGCTTAATGGGGGCCGTCACCTCCACAGATACGCAGTATTTT.

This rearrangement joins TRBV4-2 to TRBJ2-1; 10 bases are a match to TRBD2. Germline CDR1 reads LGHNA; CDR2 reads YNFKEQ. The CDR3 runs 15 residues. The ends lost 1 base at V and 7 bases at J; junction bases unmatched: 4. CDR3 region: CASSQVPGLANEQFF. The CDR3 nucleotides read TGTGCCAGCAGCCAAGTCCCGGGACTAGCGAATGAGCAGTTCTTC.

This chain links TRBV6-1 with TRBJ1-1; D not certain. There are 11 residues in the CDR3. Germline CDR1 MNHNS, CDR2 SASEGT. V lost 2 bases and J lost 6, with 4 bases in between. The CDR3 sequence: CASSELAEAFF. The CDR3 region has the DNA TGTGCCAGCAGTGAACTGGCTGAAGCTTTCTTT.

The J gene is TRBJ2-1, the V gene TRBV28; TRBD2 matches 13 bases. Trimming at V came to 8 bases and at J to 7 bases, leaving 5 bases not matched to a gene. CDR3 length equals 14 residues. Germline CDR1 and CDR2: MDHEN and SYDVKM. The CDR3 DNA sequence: TGTGCCAGCGGGGGGACTAGCGGGACAAATGAGCAGTTCTTC. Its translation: CASGGTSGTNEQFF. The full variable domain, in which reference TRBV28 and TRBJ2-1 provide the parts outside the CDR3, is DVKVTQSSRYLVKRTGEKVFLECVQDMDHENMFWYRQDPGLGLRLIYFSYDVKMKEKGDIPEGYSVSREKKERFSLILESASTNQTSMYLCASGGTSGTNEQFFGPGTRLTVL.